This T cell receptor beta chain came from a study of response to subunit inactivated influenza vaccine. Findings and limits, study-wide: After each seasonal influenza vaccination, few new T cells are recruited, the authors suggested.

Concerning this clonotype itself: Its antigen is not known.

TCRdb called the RT-PCR reads again in MiXCR, with one record for every CDR3 protein. The profile covers under 200,000 distinct CDR3 sequences, with about 11% appearing a single time and around 12% taken by the ten largest. This CDR3 comprises 17 residues. Germline V gene sequence: CDR1 SGHAT, CDR2 FQNNGV. The ends lost 3 bases at V and 7 bases at J; junction bases unmatched: 16. The sequence came from a man aged 45-65 years who received an inactivated influenza vaccine. Material: non-naive T cells sorted from PBMCs, obtained about 6 weeks after vaccination. This rearrangement joins TRBV11-2 to TRBJ1-2; TRBD1 aligns across 8 bases. CDR3: CASSLRSGVGQGSGYTF. The CDR3 DNA reads as TGTGCCAGCAGCTTGCGGAGTGGGGTAGGACAGGGAAGTGGCTACACCTTC.